The present entry profiles one TCR beta chain with its context. Antigen unknown. This entry comes from a study of T cell responses to AZD1222 COVID-19 vaccine. Study findings and constraints: White British people made up most donors, females outnumbered males, and clonal diversity was possibly underestimated. The CD4 TCRs associated with vaccination extended across spike and predominated at 160-218 and 743-854. Repertoire sampling happened only post peak T cell response.

TCRdb's table, derived via immunoSEQ multiplex PCR, lists solely in-frame clones and lacks some. The table shows 150,000 to 200,000 clones, with about 91% occurring only once. This clonotype was sampled from an adult who received the AZD1222 COVID-19 vaccine. The sample in question was peripheral blood, obtained 28 days after the second AZD1222 dose.

DNA for the CDR3: TGTGCCAGCAGCTTAGACTCTTATAAGACCCAGTACTTC. Translated, it gives CASSLDSYKTQYF. The chain couples TRBV11-3 to TRBJ2-5; no firm D call. The CDR3 is 13 amino acids. V was clipped by 0 bases and J by 6 bases, with 8 bases between them. Germline V gene sequence: CDR1 SGHNT, CDR2 YENEEA. Full variable domain (missing parts from reference TRBV11-3 and TRBJ2-5): EAGVVQSPRYKIIEKKQPVAFWCNPISGHNTLYWYLQNLGQGPELLIRYENEEAVDDSQLPKDRFSAERLKGVDSTLKIQPAELGDSAVYLCASSLDSYKTQYFGPGTRLLVL.